This T cell receptor (beta chain) was found in a study of cytomegalovirus exposure and HLA in healthy donors. About the research overall: Findings of an earlier analysis included some 120 million unique TCR beta sequences from some 200 million T cells.

The study ran its PCR with 60 Vbeta and 13 Jbeta primers. Assay: immunoSEQ multiplex PCR; the TCRdb copy retains only in-frame clones and omits some. The data show 180,000 or so clones, around 80% seen once. As to this clone: A junction end diverges from the germline sequence, so it may reflect a read error. This CDR3 is also generated by other DNA sequences in the sample.

Germline CDR1 and CDR2: SEHNR and FQNEAQ (reference sequence). CDR3 length equals 15 residues. This clonotype was obtained from a man between 18 and 29 years old in good health and CMV-seronegative. Sequenced: PBMCs. This chain connects TRBV7-9 to TRBJ1-3; D is undetermined. The CDR3 spells CASSPTAGSRNTIYF. In DNA form, the CDR3 reads TGTGCCAGCAGCCCAACAGCGGGCTCTAGAAACACCATATATTTT.